These 5 T cell receptor beta chains were sequenced from one sample in a study of T cells after yellow fever vaccination. MiXCR, run by TCRdb on the 5' RACE reads, gives a single entry per CDR3 protein. Of about 220,000 distinct CDR3 sequences listed, 3.2% are singletons. Sequencing used CD4+ T cells sorted from PBMCs, obtained 10 days after the yellow fever booster vaccination. All receptors derive from a man younger than 30 who received the YFV17D yellow fever vaccine.

This clonotype was recorded at least ten times. V usage is TRBV7-9 and J usage is TRBJ2-2, with D unresolved. CDR1 is SEHNR, CDR2 FQNEAQ, per germline (reference sequence). The V end lost 5 bases, the J end lost 5 bases, and 12 bases lay between the germline ends. The CDR3 is 14 residues long. Written as DNA, the CDR3 is TGTGCCAGCAGCCCACCCGGCTCTACCGGGGAGCTGTTTTTT. Translation gives CASSPPGSTGELFF.

This clonotype was seen more than once but under ten times. This chain uses TRBV10-3 with TRBJ1-1; no clear D gene. Trimming stripped 4 bases from V and 2 bases from J, with 11 bases between. Per germline, CDR1 ENHRY and CDR2 SYGVKD. The CDR3 covers 14 residues. The CDR3 loop is CAISVTWGNTEAFF. In DNA form, the CDR3 reads TGTGCCATCAGTGTAACGTGGGGAAACACTGAAGCTTTCTTT.

This clonotype was observed a few times. The chain uses TRBV30 and TRBJ2-7, with 8 bases aligning to TRBD1. V lost 3 bases, J lost 4 bases, and 2 bases stayed unmatched. Germline lookup yields CDR1 GTSNPN and CDR2 SVGIG (reference sequence). CDR3 length: 12 residues. DNA of the CDR3: TGTGCCTGGAGCCGGACAGGGTACGAGCAGTACTTC. It is translated as CAWSRTGYEQYF.

The chain couples TRBV24-1 to TRBJ2-3, with 8 bases matching TRBD1. Trimming cost V 7 bases and J 6 bases; bases outside gene matches: 5. CDR3 length equals 13 residues. Germline-derived CDR1 and CDR2 are KGHDR and SFDVKD. Here the CDR3 reads CATSATGVDTQYF. The CDR3, as DNA: TGTGCCACCAGCGCGACAGGGGTCGATACGCAGTATTTT.

This chain joins TRBV4-3 and TRBJ1-2; D uncertain. The V end lost 0 bases, the J end lost 4 bases, and 9 bases lay between the germline ends. CDR1 and CDR2 (germline): LGHNA, YSLEER. This CDR3 contains 14 residues. CDR3 residues: CASSQDRVPYGYTF. As DNA, the CDR3 is TGCGCCAGCAGCCAAGATCGGGTTCCCTATGGCTACACCTTC.